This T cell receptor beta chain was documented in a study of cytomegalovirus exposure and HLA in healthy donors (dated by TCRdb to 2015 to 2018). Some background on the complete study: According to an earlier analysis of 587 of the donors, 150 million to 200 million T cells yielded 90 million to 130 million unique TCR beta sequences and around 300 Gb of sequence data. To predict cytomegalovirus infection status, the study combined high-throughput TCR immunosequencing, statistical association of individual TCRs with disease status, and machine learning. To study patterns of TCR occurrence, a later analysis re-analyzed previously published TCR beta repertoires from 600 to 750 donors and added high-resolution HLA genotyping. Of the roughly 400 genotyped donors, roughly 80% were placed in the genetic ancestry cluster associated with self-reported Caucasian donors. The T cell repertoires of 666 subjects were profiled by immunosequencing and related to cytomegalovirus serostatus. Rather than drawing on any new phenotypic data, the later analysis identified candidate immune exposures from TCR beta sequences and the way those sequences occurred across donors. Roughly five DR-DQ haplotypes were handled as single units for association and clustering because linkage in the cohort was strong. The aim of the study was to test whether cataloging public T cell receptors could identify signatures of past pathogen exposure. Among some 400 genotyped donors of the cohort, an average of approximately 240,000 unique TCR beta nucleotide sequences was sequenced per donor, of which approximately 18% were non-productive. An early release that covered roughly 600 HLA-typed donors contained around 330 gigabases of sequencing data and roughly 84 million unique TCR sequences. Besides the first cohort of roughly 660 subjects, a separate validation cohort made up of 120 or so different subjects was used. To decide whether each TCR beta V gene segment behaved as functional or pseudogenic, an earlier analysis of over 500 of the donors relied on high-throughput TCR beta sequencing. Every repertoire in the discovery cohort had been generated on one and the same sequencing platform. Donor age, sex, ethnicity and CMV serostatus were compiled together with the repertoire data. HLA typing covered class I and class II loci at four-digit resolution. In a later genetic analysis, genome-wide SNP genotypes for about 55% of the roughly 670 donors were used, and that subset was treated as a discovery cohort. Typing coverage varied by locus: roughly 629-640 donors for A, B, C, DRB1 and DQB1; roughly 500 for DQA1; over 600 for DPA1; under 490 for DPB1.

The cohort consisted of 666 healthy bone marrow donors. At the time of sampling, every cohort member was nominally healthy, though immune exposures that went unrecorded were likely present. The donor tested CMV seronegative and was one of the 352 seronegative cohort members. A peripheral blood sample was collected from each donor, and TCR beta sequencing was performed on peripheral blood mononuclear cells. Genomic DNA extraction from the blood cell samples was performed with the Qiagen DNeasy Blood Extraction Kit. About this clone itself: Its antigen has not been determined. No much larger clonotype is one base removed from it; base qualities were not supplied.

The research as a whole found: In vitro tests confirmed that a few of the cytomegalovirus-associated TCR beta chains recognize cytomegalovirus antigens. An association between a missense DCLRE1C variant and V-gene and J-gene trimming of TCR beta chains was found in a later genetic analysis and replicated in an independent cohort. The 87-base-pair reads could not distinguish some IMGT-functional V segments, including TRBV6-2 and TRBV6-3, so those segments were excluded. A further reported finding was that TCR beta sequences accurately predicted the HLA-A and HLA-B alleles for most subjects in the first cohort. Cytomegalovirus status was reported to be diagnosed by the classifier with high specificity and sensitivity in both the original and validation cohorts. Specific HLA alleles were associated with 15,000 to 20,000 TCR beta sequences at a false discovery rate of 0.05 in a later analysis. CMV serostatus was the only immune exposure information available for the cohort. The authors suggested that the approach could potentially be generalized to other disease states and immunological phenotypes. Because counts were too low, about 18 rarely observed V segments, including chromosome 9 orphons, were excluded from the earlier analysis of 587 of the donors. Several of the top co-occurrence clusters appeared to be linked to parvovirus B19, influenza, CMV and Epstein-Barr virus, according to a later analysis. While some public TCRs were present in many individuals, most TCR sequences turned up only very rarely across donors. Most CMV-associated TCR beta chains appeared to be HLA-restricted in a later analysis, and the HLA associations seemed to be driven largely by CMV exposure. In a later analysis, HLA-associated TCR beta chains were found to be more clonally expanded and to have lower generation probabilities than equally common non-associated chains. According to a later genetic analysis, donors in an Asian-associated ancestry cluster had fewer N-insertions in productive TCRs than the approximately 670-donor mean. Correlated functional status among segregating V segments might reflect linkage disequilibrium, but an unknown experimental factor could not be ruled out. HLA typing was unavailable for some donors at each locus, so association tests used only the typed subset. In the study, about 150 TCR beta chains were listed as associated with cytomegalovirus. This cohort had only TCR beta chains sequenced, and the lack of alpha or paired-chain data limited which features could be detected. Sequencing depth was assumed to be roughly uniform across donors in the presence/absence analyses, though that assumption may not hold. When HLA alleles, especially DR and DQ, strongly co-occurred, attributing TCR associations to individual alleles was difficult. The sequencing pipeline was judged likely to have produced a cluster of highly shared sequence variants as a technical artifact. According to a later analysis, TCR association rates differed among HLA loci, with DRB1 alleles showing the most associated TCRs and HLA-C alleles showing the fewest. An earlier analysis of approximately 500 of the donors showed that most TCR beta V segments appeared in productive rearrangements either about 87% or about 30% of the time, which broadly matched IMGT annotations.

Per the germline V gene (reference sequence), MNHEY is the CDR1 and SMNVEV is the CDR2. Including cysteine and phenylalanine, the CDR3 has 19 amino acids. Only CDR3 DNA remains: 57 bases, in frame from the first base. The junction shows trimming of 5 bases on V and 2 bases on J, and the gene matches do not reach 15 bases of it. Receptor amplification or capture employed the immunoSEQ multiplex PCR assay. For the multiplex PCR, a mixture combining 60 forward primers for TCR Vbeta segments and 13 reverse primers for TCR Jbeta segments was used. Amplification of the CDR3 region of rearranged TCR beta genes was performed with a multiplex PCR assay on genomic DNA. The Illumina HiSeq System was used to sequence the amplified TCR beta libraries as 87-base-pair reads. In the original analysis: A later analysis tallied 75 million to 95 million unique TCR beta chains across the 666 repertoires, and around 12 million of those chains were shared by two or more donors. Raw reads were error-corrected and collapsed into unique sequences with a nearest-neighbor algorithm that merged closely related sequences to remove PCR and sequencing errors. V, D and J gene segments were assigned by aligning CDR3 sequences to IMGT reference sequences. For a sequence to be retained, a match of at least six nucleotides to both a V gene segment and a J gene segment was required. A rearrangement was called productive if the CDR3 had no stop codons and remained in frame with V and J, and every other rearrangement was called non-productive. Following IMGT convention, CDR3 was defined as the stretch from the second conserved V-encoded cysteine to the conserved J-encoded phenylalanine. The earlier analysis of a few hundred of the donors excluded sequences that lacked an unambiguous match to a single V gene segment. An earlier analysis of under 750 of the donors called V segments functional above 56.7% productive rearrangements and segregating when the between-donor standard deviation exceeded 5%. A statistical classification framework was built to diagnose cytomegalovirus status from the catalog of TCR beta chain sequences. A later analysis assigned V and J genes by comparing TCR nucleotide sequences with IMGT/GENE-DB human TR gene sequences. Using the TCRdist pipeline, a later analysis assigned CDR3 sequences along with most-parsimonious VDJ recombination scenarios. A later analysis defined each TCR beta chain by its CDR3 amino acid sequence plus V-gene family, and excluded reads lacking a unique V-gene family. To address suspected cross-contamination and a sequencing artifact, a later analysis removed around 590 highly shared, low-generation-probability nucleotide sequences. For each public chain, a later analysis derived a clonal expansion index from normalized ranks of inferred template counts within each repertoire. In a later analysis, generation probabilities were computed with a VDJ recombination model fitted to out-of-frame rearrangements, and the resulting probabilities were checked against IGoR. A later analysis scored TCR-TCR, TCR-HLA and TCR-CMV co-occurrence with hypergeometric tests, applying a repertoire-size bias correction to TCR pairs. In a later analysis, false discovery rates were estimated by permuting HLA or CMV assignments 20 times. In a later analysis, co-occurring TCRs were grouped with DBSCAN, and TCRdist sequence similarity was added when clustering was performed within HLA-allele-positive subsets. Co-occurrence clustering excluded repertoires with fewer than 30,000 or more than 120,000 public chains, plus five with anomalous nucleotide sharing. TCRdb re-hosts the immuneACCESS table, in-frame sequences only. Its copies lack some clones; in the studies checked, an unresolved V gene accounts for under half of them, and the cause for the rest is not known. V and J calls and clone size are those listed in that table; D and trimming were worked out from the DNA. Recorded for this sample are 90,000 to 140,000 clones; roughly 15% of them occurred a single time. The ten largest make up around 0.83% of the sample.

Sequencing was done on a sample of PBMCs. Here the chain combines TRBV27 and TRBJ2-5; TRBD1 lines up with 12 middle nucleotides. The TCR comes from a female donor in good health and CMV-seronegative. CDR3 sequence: CASSRRRDRGREGQETQYF. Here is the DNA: TGTGCCAGCAGTCGAAGACGGGACAGGGGGCGCGAGGGGCAAGAGACCCAGTACTTC.